This T cell receptor delta chain was profiled in a study of delta chain sequences of gamma delta T cells (dated by TCRdb to about 2017). Library method: PCR. This sample was sequenced with an Illumina MiSeq. The public reads were reprocessed by TCRdb using CATT, and rows of matching DNA were later combined. The sample table records about 3,400 delta-chain clones; roughly three fifths of these occur just once. The ten largest clonotypes hold over 55% of the sample. Turning to this clone: Its antigen is still unknown. A read error may produce the germline difference seen at one junction end.

Sequencing was performed on a tumor sample. This receptor was taken from a human donor with breast cancer.

The CDR3: CSCDTVSREGDRAYIDYLIF. In nucleotides, the sequence is TGTTCCTGTGACACCGTGTCAAGGGAGGGGGACCGAGCTTACATCGATTATCTCATCTTT. The chain is made from TRDV2 and TRDJ1; possibly the D gene is TRDD3, per 6 matching bases. The CDR3 contains 20 residues, cysteine and phenylalanine counted. Only the CDR3 DNA is retained, 60 bases long and in frame from the first base. The germline V gene gives CDR1 as GEAIGNYY and CDR2 as EKD.